These 8 T cell receptor beta chains originate from one sample sequenced in a study of persistence of HIV-infected CD4 T cells. Cells were stimulated with overlapping HIV-1 Gag 15-mer peptides. Sorted nonresponding memory CD4+ T cells were CD40L-negative, CD69-negative, CD45RO-high. The libraries were made with immunoSEQ version 4 in survey mode. This table comes from immunoSEQ multiplex PCR, and its TCRdb copy is limited to in-frame clones, with some not included. The sample carries about 60,000 clones, just under 75% recorded once. These receptors have no identified antigens. This specimen was CD4+ T cells sorted from PBMCs after roughly 19-hour stimulation, taken from a patient who received antiretroviral therapy. All receptors come from an adult man with HIV who was CMV-seropositive.

The gene calls are TRBV6-5 and TRBJ2-2; D remains ambiguous. Trimming shortened V by 6 bases and J by 4 bases, and 12 bases separated the two germline ends. Per germline, CDR1 MNHEY and CDR2 SVGAGI. The CDR3 runs to 14 residues. The CDR3 protein is CASRPLSATGELFF. The CDR3 coding sequence is TGTGCCAGCAGACCACTTTCAGCCACCGGGGAGCTGTTTTTT.

This clone was seen more than once but under ten times. This chain uses TRBV6-6 with TRBJ1-4; 7 bases fit TRBD1. Per germline, CDR1 MNHNY and CDR2 SVGAGI (reference sequence). The V gene end was trimmed by 6 bases and the J gene end by 5 bases; junction bases not matched to a gene: 0. CDR3 length: 12 residues. This chain's CDR3 is CASRQGNEKLFF. CDR3 bases: TGTGCCAGCAGACAGGGGAATGAAAAACTGTTTTTT.

This clone was recorded a few times. This chain links TRBV7-8 with TRBJ1-1; D is ambiguous. Trimming took off 5 bases at V and 1 base at J, with 11 bases between the two ends. CDR3 length: 14 residues. From germline, CDR1 is SGHVS and CDR2 FQNEAQ. The CDR3 coding sequence is TGTGCCAGCAGCCCCCGGGAAGGGAACACTGAAGCTTTCTTT. As protein: CASSPREGNTEAFF.

This clone was counted a single time. V is TRBV10-3 and J is TRBJ1-4; perhaps TRBD1 as D (5 bases). Trimming removed 6 bases at V and 8 bases at J, with 13 bases between. CDR3 length equals 13 residues. Germline CDR1 is ENHRY and CDR2 is SYGVKD. CDR3 amino acids: CAIRRDQKEKLFF. The CDR3 DNA is TGTGCCATCAGACGGGACCAAAAGGAAAAACTGTTTTTT.

The genes are TRBV3-1 (or the pseudogene TRBV3-2) and TRBJ1-5; D call uncertain. Trimming took 0 bases from V and 1 from J, leaving 7 bases between them. CDR1 is LGHDT and CDR2 is YNNKEL in the germline V gene (reference sequence). The CDR3 sequence is 15 residues long. CDR3 sequence (DNA): TGTGCCAGCAGCCAAGATTTGGCCAGCAATCAGCCCCAGCATTTT. Translated, it gives CASSQDLASNQPQHF.

CDR3 protein: CASSIDMVSNQPQHF. DNA for the CDR3: TGTGCCAGTAGTATAGATATGGTTAGCAATCAGCCCCAGCATTTT. The gene calls are TRBV19 and TRBJ1-5; D unresolved. The CDR3 has 15 amino acids. V dropped 0 bases and J dropped 0 bases, with 6 bases sitting between them. Looked up from germline, CDR1 is LNHDA and CDR2 is SQIVND (reference sequence).

The chain has TRBV19 and TRBJ2-3, with D possibly being TRBD2 (6 bases). CDR1 LNHDA and CDR2 SQIVND come from the germline V gene (reference sequence). The germline V and J ends were trimmed by 3 bases and 2 bases, with 12 bases remaining between them. The CDR3 sequence is 15 residues long. The CDR3: CASSIQGGDTDTQYF. Written as DNA, the CDR3 is TGTGCCAGTAGTATTCAGGGCGGGGACACAGATACGCAGTATTTT.

The V and J genes are TRBV5-6 and TRBJ1-3; 10 bases are shared with TRBD1. CDR1 is SGHDT and CDR2 is YYEEEE in the germline V gene. V trimming: 4 bases; J trimming: 5 bases; junction bases outside the gene matches: 6. CDR3 length: 15 amino acids. The CDR3: CASSTDRGPRNTIYF. CDR3 coding DNA: TGTGCCAGCAGCACCGACAGGGGGCCCCGAAACACCATATATTTT.